This paragraph reports one T cell receptor (beta chain). Its cognate antigen has yet to be identified. Qualities for individual bases were not recorded, and no much larger clone is one base off. The sample comes from a study of blood T cells in healthy people across ages (dated by TCRdb to between 2014 and 2016). At the level of the whole study: In model experiments, template switching captured roughly one uniquely barcoded TCR beta cDNA molecule for every two T cells. Two additional independent replicas of 1 million unique cDNA reads from the same blood draw were analyzed for two donors (one aged 18 to 30 and one aged 80 or older). The donors were split into four age groups: young (average around 15 years), middle-aged (over 35), aged (more than 60) and long-lived (roughly 80). The study measured age-related changes in TCR beta repertoire diversity using deep sequencing normalized with unique cDNA molecular identifiers. To avoid experimental bias, donors of different ages were spread randomly across the sequencing lanes.

Receptor amplification or capture employed 5' RACE. The instrument given in TCRdb is Illumina HiSeq 2500. A second PCR of roughly 7 to 12 cycles was run with a J-beta primer mix and a sample-barcoded 5' primer. Each TCR beta cDNA molecule received a unique molecular identifier from a template-switch 5' adaptor carrying 12 random nucleotides. Each sample yielded at least 3 million CDR3-containing paired-end reads. The Mint cDNA synthesis kit, primed by a TRBC-specific oligonucleotide, was used to synthesize first-strand cDNA from all RNA. Following uracil-DNA glycosylase treatment, a first 18-cycle PCR with universal primers M1SS and BC2_uni_R was performed on all cDNA. For the original study's pipeline: For normalization, 1 million high-quality reads, each with a distinct molecular identifier, were randomly selected from each sample. Instead of being binned into consensus sequences, reads with shared molecular identifiers were discarded. MiTCR, run with a Q25 quality threshold and the strictest error-elimination algorithm, handled CDR3 identification, clonotype clustering and error correction. A nonparametric unseen species model with Euler transformation was used to estimate lower-bound total TCR beta diversity. Using fastp at Q25 and MiXCR, TCRdb reprocessed the public reads and kept productive beta chains. A single entry per CDR3 protein holds the most common genes and DNA from its merged rows. The V and J calls and clone size come from TCRdb's table, not from the authors' own analysis. This sample lists approximately 1.5 million distinct CDR3 sequences; about 42% were detected once. The leading ten clones occupy around 4% of the sample.

Overall study outcomes, separate from this receptor: Compared with the aged group, the long-lived group had more naive CD4+ T cells, fewer expanded clones and increased TCR diversity, suggesting age selection. Since profiling was done on bulk unsorted PBMCs, naive and antigen-experienced compartments could not be conclusively compared. As age increased, observed TCR beta diversity per million T cells dropped in a roughly linear way, and a significant reduction was already evident by age approximately 40. Because the CMV infection status of the donors was unknown, age-related changes in expanded clonotypes may potentially have been confounded. Estimates of total diversity based on one million sequenced T cells were regarded as lower bounds and as underestimates. The percentage of naive T cells measured by flow cytometry correlated strongly with observed TCR beta diversity.

Systemically healthy Caucasian individuals from Russia, over 30 in total and aged roughly 6 to 95 years, were included as donors. Around 10 milliliters of peripheral blood were drawn from each donor into EDTA-treated Vacutainer tubes. Ficoll-Paque density-gradient centrifugation was used to isolate PBMCs, with at least 6 million per sample. Trizol reagent was used to extract total RNA from PBMCs, with at least 6 micrograms per sample. For every donor, an aliquot of PBMCs went through flow cytometry to measure the percentages of naive CD45RAhigh/CD27high T cells. The CDR3 measures 14 amino acids from cysteine to phenylalanine. The entry retains the CDR3 DNA only, 42 bases that are in frame from base 1. Taken from the germline V gene, the CDR1 and CDR2 loops are SQVTM and ANQGSEA. V loses 7 bases of germline sequence and J loses 0 bases, and the interval between the two ends is 16 bases.

The rearrangement combines TRBV29-1 with TRBJ2-7, and perhaps TRBD1 as D gene, on 5 matching bases. The TCR originated in a woman aged 18-29 years in good health. Sequenced sample: blood. The base sequence is TGCAGCGCTGTGGGGCAGGGATCCTCCTACGAGCAGTACTTC. It is translated as CSAVGQGSSYEQYF.